A single sample gave rise to the 8 T cell receptor beta chains below, sequenced in a study of Ad26.COV2.S vaccination and SARS-CoV-2 variants. The data were produced by immunoSEQ multiplex PCR, yet TCRdb's version contains in-frame clones alone and is incomplete. The sample records approximately 400,000 clones, about 91% being singletons. Sequencing used peripheral blood, obtained after recovery from COVID-19. These receptor sequences come from a human donor who had recovered from COVID-19.

The V gene is TRBV10-1, the J gene TRBJ2-7; D is unresolved. Germline V gene lookup returns CDR1 WNHNN and CDR2 SYGVQD (reference sequence). V dropped 4 bases and J dropped 5 bases, with 9 bases sitting between them. This CDR3 spans 12 amino acids. CDR3: CASSVPGDEQYF. CDR3 bases: TGCGCCAGCAGTGTCCCTGGTGACGAGCAGTACTTC.

V is TRBV3-1 (or the pseudogene TRBV3-2) and J is TRBJ2-5, with 7 bases fitting TRBD1. Per germline, CDR1 LGHDT and CDR2 YNNKEL (reference sequence). J was trimmed by 1 base and V by 4 bases; bases with no gene match: 12. CDR3 length: 17 residues. CDR3 DNA sequence: TGTGCCAGCAGCCTTTATATGACAGGGATGGCCCAAGAGACCCAGTACTTC. Protein: CASSLYMTGMAQETQYF.

This clone has just one count. V is TRBV5-4 and J is TRBJ2-4; D may match TRBD1 or TRBD2 (5 bases each). V was pared by 4 bases and J by 0 bases, with 11 bases between. This CDR3 is built from 15 residues. Germline assignment: CDR1 SGHNT and CDR2 YYREEE (reference sequence). The CDR3 coding sequence is TGTGCCAGCAGCGACAGCGGACTAGCCAAAAACATTCAGTACTTC. As protein: CASSDSGLAKNIQYF.

V is TRBV4-1 and J is TRBJ2-3, with TRBD2 identical over 10 bases. V lost 0 bases, J lost 0 bases, and 9 bases stayed unmatched. The CDR3 contains 19 residues. Germline V gene sequence: CDR1 MGHRA, CDR2 YSYEKL. The CDR3 bases are TGCGCCAGCAGCCAAGAGTTTACTAGCGGGGCATCTAGCACAGATACGCAGTATTTT. Its protein is CASSQEFTSGASSTDTQYF.

The chain has TRBV4-1 and TRBJ1-2; D gene unclear. This CDR3 has 16 amino acids. Germline CDR1 reads MGHRA; CDR2 reads YSYEKL. The germline V and J ends were trimmed by 4 bases and 6 bases, with 21 bases remaining between them. CDR3 protein: CASSPRRSTASHGYTF. CDR3 DNA sequence: TGCGCCAGCAGCCCCCGGAGAAGCACCGCGTCTCATGGCTACACCTTC.

J is TRBJ1-2 and V is TRBV19, with D unresolved. The CDR3 loop spans 15 amino acids. CDR1 and CDR2 from the germline V gene are LNHDA and SQIVND (reference sequence). The V and J ends lost 1 base and 6 bases respectively, with 15 bases between them. CDR3 nucleotides: TGTGCCAGTAGTATAGGGCCAGCCGCGGTGAATGGCTACACCTTC. Its protein product is CASSIGPAAVNGYTF.

The CDR3 loop reads CASRIPTNTGELFF. CDR3 nucleotide sequence: TGTGCCAGCCGAATACCTACGAACACCGGGGAGCTGTTTTTT. The chain links TRBV7-2 to TRBJ2-2; D gene uncertain. The CDR3 is 14 residues long. CDR1 and CDR2 (germline): SGHTA, FQGNSA. Trimming left V 8 bases short and J 0 bases short, with 10 bases between.

This clone appeared once. The chain employs TRBV6-1 and TRBJ2-5, with TRBD1 matching 9 bases. From germline, CDR1 is MNHNS and CDR2 SASEGT. This CDR3 has 17 amino acids. The V segment lost 3 bases and the J segment 1 base; nucleotides outside the gene matches: 9. CDR3 in amino acids: CASSETKDRGFQETQYF. In DNA form, the CDR3 reads TGTGCCAGCAGTGAGACGAAGGACAGGGGATTCCAAGAGACCCAGTACTTC.